This record concerns one T cell receptor (beta chain) sequence. Assay: immunoSEQ multiplex PCR; the TCRdb copy retains only in-frame clones and omits some. The data contain about 89,000 clones, less than 85% of them seen just once; the ten biggest clones take up less than 20%. The entry originates in a study of blood T cell repertoires in COVID-19. This CDR3 is 14 amino acids long. Germline V CDR1 and CDR2: SNHLY, FYNNEI. V shed 7 bases and J shed 9 bases, with 16 bases lying between them. The TCR comes from a woman older than 75 with acute or convalescent COVID-19. This chain links TRBV2 with TRBJ1-6; D is unresolved. The sequenced sample consisted of peripheral blood. The CDR3 region has the DNA TGTGCCAGCATCGCTATCGGAGGCGTTTCACCCCTCCACTTT. Its protein product is CASIAIGGVSPLHF.